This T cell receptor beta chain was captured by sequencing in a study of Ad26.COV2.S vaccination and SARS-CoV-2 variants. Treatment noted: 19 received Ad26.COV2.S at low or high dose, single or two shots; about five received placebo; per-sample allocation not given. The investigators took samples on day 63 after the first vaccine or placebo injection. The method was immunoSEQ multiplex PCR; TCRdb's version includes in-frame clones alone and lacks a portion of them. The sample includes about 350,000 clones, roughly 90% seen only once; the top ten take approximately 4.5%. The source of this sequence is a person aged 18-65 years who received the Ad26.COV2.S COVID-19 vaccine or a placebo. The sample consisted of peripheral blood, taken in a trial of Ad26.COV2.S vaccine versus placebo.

The DNA of the CDR3 is TGTGCCAGTAGTATAGATCAAACTGGTTTCGGCAATCAGCCCCAGCATTTT. Translation gives CASSIDQTGFGNQPQHF. The chain has TRBV19 and TRBJ1-5; D call uncertain. The CDR3 runs 17 residues. Germline CDR1 LNHDA, CDR2 SQIVND (reference sequence). Trimming removed 0 bases from V and 2 bases from J, with 14 bases in between.